This TCR beta chain emerged from a study of T cell responses to AZD1222 COVID-19 vaccine. Study outcomes and limitations: The donor group comprised mostly white British people and more females; the analysis possibly underestimated clonal diversity. Sampling captured repertoires only after the peak T cell response.

In its sample, this clone was seen once. Its antigen is not known. The table came from immunoSEQ multiplex PCR; TCRdb's copy has only in-frame clones and leaves some out. The sample has 90,000 to 100,000 clones, roughly 80% seen once. The V end was cut by 3 bases, the J end by 5 bases, with 13 bases between. Germline CDR1 KGHSH, CDR2 LQKENI. This CDR3 has 15 amino acids. Sequenced material: peripheral blood, taken 28 days after the second AZD1222 dose. The origin of this receptor is an adult who received the AZD1222 COVID-19 vaccine. This chain connects TRBV18 to TRBJ2-2, with D possibly being TRBD1 (7 bases). DNA of the CDR3: TGTGCCAGCTCACCTGCGACAGGGAGGACCGGGGAGCTGTTTTTT. Protein: CASSPATGRTGELFF.